What follows is one T cell receptor beta chain and its context. Repertoires were generated with immunoSEQ multiplex PCR, while TCRdb's copy carries only in-frame clones and drops some. The repertoire holds under 250,000 clones, with 92% as singletons. Germline values: CDR1 SGHNT, CDR2 YYREEE (reference sequence). Trimming at V came to 4 bases and at J to 7 bases, leaving 14 bases not matched to a gene. The CDR3 is 16 amino acids. This entry belongs to a study of blood T cell repertoires in COVID-19. The TCR was taken from a man aged 55-75 years with COVID-19, enrolled during active disease. The specimen sequenced was peripheral blood. The chain joins TRBV5-4 to TRBJ1-2, with 9 positions matching TRBD1. The CDR3 nucleotides read TGTGCCAGCAGCCTTCTATTTGCCGGGACAGGGTTTGGCTACACCTTC. It yields the protein CASSLLFAGTGFGYTF.